This entry lists 20 T cell receptor beta chains sequenced from one sample in a study of beta chain features in type 1 diabetes. Study results and caveats: All four CD4+ subsets of Type 1 diabetes patients contained TCRB CDR3s that were moderately but significantly shorter.

Expressed TCRB transcripts were sequenced because the isolated RNA had all been reverse transcribed beforehand. Some clones are missing from TCRdb's copy, which holds only in-frame ones; the method was immunoSEQ multiplex PCR. This sample yields roughly 100,000 clones, of which under 30% are seen a single time; less than 0.65% belongs to the top ten. The antigens for these receptors are not known. Sequencing was carried out using central memory CD4+ T cells from blood. Receptors originate from a woman under 30 with type 1 diabetes.

The genes are TRBV11-3 and TRBJ2-1; D is perhaps TRBD2 (6 bases). The length of the CDR3 is 12 residues. Trimming pared 5 bases from V and 9 bases from J, leaving 11 bases between. Per the germline V gene, CDR1 is SGHNT and CDR2 is YENEEA. The DNA for the CDR3 is TGTGCCAGCAGCCTGGGGGAGGCTGAGCAGTTCTTC. It yields the protein CASSLGEAEQFF.

This clone has a handful of counts. Distinct nucleotide sequences in the sample also encode this CDR3. The V call is TRBV2, the J call TRBJ1-1; D gene ambiguous. Per germline, CDR1 SNHLY and CDR2 FYNNEI. The CDR3 covers 11 residues. The germline V and J ends were trimmed by 8 bases and 3 bases, with 7 bases remaining between them. The CDR3 bases are TGTGCCAGCTCCCGGGACACTGAAGCTTTCTTT. It encodes CASSRDTEAFF.

V is TRBV12-5 and J is TRBJ2-5; D perhaps matches TRBD2 (7 bases). Trimming took 1 base from V and 5 from J, leaving 20 bases between them. Germline V gene data show CDR1 as LGHNT and CDR2 as FRNRAP. This CDR3 has 17 residues. The CDR3 bases are TGTGCTAGTGGTTTGGCGAGCGGGACTGCCGGGGGCGAGACCCAGTACTTC. This codes for CASGLASGTAGGETQYF.

A few counts support this clone. The chain combines TRBV5-1 with TRBJ2-1, with 7 nucleotides matching TRBD2. This CDR3 spans 17 amino acids. The V and J ends lost 3 bases and 7 bases, in that order; junction bases with no gene match: 16. In germline, CDR1 is SGHRS, CDR2 YFSETQ. CDR3 nucleotides: TGCGCCAGCAGCTCCTATTCGGGAAGCGGGAAGGGGAATGAGCAGTTCTTC. Its translation: CASSSYSGSGKGNEQFF.

This clone was picked up a small number of times. This chain connects TRBV7-9 to TRBJ2-2, with 9 bases that match TRBD2. V was clipped by 5 bases and J by 7 bases; unmatched bases: 11. Looked up from germline, CDR1 is SEHNR and CDR2 is FQNEAQ (reference sequence). The CDR3 runs to 16 residues. For the CDR3, the DNA is TGTGCCAGCAGCCCTCTGGTAGCGGGAGCGAACGGGGAGCTGTTTTTT. It encodes CASSPLVAGANGELFF.

The gene calls are TRBV9 and TRBJ2-3, with TRBD2 matching over 13 bases. CDR1 is SGDLS and CDR2 is YYNGEE in the germline V gene. The CDR3 totals 16 residues. Trimming cost V 3 bases and J 5 bases; bases outside gene matches: 6. The CDR3 loop reads CASSAGLAGAGDTQYF. The CDR3 DNA reads TGTGCCAGCAGCGCCGGACTAGCGGGAGCTGGAGATACGCAGTATTTT.

This clone was observed a few times. The DNA for the CDR3 is TGCGCCAGCAGCCTCGGCAGGGGGCTCTCTGGGGCCAACGTCCTGACTTTC. This encodes CASSLGRGLSGANVLTF. This chain joins TRBV4-3 and TRBJ2-6, with 8 bases that match TRBD1. Germline-derived CDR1 and CDR2 are LGHNA and YSLEER. The junction had 5 bases not matched to a gene; V was cut back by 4 bases and J by 0 bases. The CDR3 extends over 17 amino acids.

The genes are TRBV29-1 and TRBJ1-5, with 7 bases fitting TRBD1. CDR1 and CDR2 (germline): SQVTM, ANQGSEA. CDR3 length: 16 residues. V shed 5 bases and J 0 bases; nucleotides not matched to a gene: 10. Here the CDR3 DNA reads TGCAGCGTTACGACAGGGCTCCCTTATAGCAATCAGCCCCAGCATTTT. Protein product: CSVTTGLPYSNQPQHF.

V is TRBV6-5 and J is TRBJ1-1, with 7 nucleotides matching TRBD1. J lost 2 bases, V lost 6 bases, and 6 bases had no gene match. The CDR3 covers 14 residues. Germline V gene lookup returns CDR1 MNHEY and CDR2 SVGAGI. CDR3 residues: CASSRRTGNTEAFF. CDR3 sequence (DNA): TGTGCCAGCAGCCGGAGGACAGGAAACACTGAAGCTTTCTTT.

The chain couples TRBV5-1 to TRBJ2-1, with 9 bases identical to TRBD2. With 4 bases clipped from V and 0 bases from J, the junction kept 5 bases outside the gene matches. Germline V gene sequence: CDR1 SGHRS, CDR2 YFSETQ. This CDR3 spans 16 amino acids. The CDR3 nucleotides are TGCGCCAGCAGCGGGCGACTAGCGGACTCCTACAATGAGCAGTTCTTC. Amino acids: CASSGRLADSYNEQFF.

This clone has more than one count but fewer than ten. The rearrangement joins TRBV28 to TRBJ2-6; TRBD1 agrees at 7 bases. The CDR3 is 17 amino acids. J lost 0 bases, V lost 1 base, and 3 bases had no gene match. Germline loops: CDR1 MDHEN, CDR2 SYDVKM. CDR3 protein: CASSLFGDSSGANVLTF. DNA of the CDR3: TGTGCCAGCAGTTTATTTGGGGACAGCTCTGGGGCCAACGTCCTGACTTTC. The whole variable domain, remainder taken from reference TRBV28 and TRBJ2-6, is DVKVTQSSRYLVKRTGEKVFLECVQDMDHENMFWYRQDPGLGLRLIYFSYDVKMKEKGDIPEGYSVSREKKERFSLILESASTNQTSMYLCASSLFGDSSGANVLTFGAGSRLTVL.

The table lists this clone with a few counts. The chain has TRBV6-1 and TRBJ2-7; D unresolved. The CDR3 is 13 amino acids. V was shortened by 2 bases and J by 2 bases, with 7 bases between the two germline ends. Germline CDR1 MNHNS, CDR2 SASEGT. CDR3 region: CASSERSPYEQYF. The CDR3 coding sequence is TGTGCCAGCAGTGAACGGTCCCCCTACGAGCAGTACTTC.

There are a few counts of this clone. The chain carries TRBV7-9 and TRBJ1-4; 7 positions match TRBD1. Trimming cost V 4 bases and J 4 bases; bases outside gene matches: 3. The V gene's germline CDR1 is SEHNR and CDR2 FQNEAQ (reference sequence). This CDR3 is built from 14 residues. CDR3 sequence (DNA): TGTGCCAGCAGCTCCGGGGACAGTAATGAAAAACTGTTTTTT. It yields the protein CASSSGDSNEKLFF.

The table lists this clone with a few counts. This rearrangement joins TRBV7-2 to TRBJ2-3; D perhaps matches TRBD2 (5 bases). The V and J ends lost 1 base and 4 bases respectively, with 9 bases between them. CDR1 and CDR2 from the germline V gene are SGHTA and FQGNSA. The length of the CDR3 is 14 residues. The CDR3 loop is CASSLVLASDTQYF. Here the CDR3 DNA reads TGTGCCAGCAGCTTAGTCCTAGCATCAGATACGCAGTATTTT.

This chain uses TRBV5-4 with TRBJ2-5; a weak D match, TRBD2 (7 bases). V lost 0 bases and J 5 bases, leaving 14 bases between the germline ends. This CDR3 comprises 15 residues. Germline V gene data show CDR1 as SGHNT and CDR2 as YYREEE (reference sequence). The CDR3: CASSLDSGGSETQYF. The CDR3 nucleotides read TGTGCCAGCAGCTTGGACTCGGGGGGCAGCGAGACCCAGTACTTC.

V is TRBV7-2 and J is TRBJ2-7, with 8 bases matching TRBD2. This CDR3 has 14 amino acids. Germline CDR1 reads SGHTA; CDR2 reads FQGNSA. V shed 5 bases and J 0 bases; nucleotides not matched to a gene: 3. The CDR3: CASSLRGGSYEQYF. CDR3 nucleotides: TGTGCCAGCAGCCTACGGGGGGGCTCCTACGAGCAGTACTTC.

The chain joins TRBV5-1 to TRBJ2-7, with 8 bases lining up with TRBD1. The CDR3 consists of 14 residues. The V segment lost 2 bases and the J segment 2 bases; nucleotides outside the gene matches: 3. Germline V gene lookup returns CDR1 SGHRS and CDR2 YFSETQ. In nucleotides, the CDR3 is TGCGCCAGCAGCTTATTGACAGGGGCCTACGAGCAGTACTTC. It translates to CASSLLTGAYEQYF. Using reference TRBV5-1 and TRBJ2-7 for the parts outside the CDR3, the full variable domain is KAGVTQTPRYLIKTRGQQVTLSCSPISGHRSVSWYQQTPGQGLQFLFEYFSETQRNKGNFPGRFSGRQFSNSRSEMNVSTLELGDSALYLCASSLLTGAYEQYFGPGTRLTVT.

The J gene is TRBJ2-5, the V gene TRBV7-2, with TRBD2 matching over 15 bases. The trim removed 5 bases at V and 5 bases at J, leaving 6 bases unmatched. The CDR3 runs 16 residues. CDR1 and CDR2 (germline): SGHTA, FQGNSA. This CDR3 reads CASSPGLAGGEETQYF. The DNA for the CDR3 is TGTGCCAGCAGCCCCGGACTAGCGGGAGGGGAGGAGACCCAGTACTTC.

V and J are TRBV27 and TRBJ1-5; D gene uncertain. Germline V gene sequence: CDR1 MNHEY, CDR2 SMNVEV (reference sequence). The CDR3 has 18 amino acids. The V end lost 2 bases, the J end lost 3 bases, and 20 bases lay between the germline ends. DNA of the CDR3: TGTGCCAGCAGTTTAGAGGCTCCCTCTAACCAACTCAATCAGCCCCAGCATTTT. Its translation: CASSLEAPSNQLNQPQHF.

This rearrangement joins TRBV7-9 to TRBJ2-6; TRBD1 is a possible D gene (5 bases). Germline V gene data show CDR1 as SEHNR and CDR2 as FQNEAQ (reference sequence). The CDR3 extends over 15 amino acids. V lost 1 base, J lost 2 bases, and 6 bases lay in between. CDR3 residues: CASSLGQTGANVLTF. CDR3 in DNA: TGTGCCAGCAGCTTAGGACAGACTGGGGCCAACGTCCTGACTTTC.